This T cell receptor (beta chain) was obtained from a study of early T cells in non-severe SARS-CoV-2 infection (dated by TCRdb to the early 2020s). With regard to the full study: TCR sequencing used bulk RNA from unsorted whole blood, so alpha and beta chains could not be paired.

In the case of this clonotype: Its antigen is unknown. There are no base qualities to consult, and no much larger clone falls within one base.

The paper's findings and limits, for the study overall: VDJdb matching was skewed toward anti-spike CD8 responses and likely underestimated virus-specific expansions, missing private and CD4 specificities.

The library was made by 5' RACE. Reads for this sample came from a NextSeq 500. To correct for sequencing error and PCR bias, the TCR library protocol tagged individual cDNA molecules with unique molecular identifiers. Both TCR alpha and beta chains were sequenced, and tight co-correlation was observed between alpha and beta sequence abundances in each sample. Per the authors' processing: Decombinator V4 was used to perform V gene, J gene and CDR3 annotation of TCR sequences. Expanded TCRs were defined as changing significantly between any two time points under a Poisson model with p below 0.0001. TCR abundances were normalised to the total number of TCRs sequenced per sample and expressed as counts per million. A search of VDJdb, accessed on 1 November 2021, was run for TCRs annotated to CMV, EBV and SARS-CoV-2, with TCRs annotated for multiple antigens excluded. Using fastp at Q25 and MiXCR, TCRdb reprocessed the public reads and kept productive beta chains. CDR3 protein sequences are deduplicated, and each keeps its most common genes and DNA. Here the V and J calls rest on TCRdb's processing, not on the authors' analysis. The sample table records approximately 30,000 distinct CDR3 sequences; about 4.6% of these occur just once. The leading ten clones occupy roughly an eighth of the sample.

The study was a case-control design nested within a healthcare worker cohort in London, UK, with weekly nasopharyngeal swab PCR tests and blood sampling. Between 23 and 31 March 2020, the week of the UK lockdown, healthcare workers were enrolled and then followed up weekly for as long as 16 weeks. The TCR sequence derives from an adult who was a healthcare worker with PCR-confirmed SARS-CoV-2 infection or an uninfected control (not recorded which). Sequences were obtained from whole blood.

Here the CDR3 is given as CASSFSGTGLTDTQYF. At the DNA level, the sequence is TGTGCCAGTAGTTTCTCAGGGACAGGGCTCACAGATACGCAGTATTTT. The chain couples TRBV19 to TRBJ2-3, with 9 middle bases fitting TRBD1. From V the trimming removes 5 bases and from J it removes 2 bases, while the gene matches leave 8 bases of the junction unaccounted for. The CDR3, from cysteine to phenylalanine, totals 16 residues. Only the CDR3 portion is preserved as DNA: 48 bases, with reading frame beginning at the first base. CDR1 LNHDA and CDR2 SQIVND are derived from the germline V gene (reference sequence).